One sample yielded the 28 T cell receptor beta chains listed below, sequenced in a study of blood T cell repertoires in COVID-19. Here immunoSEQ multiplex PCR was the method, and the copy in TCRdb shows in-frame clones only, minus some. This table holds some 150,000 clones, over 75% found once. Sample: PBMCs or T cells enriched from blood (not recorded which). The receptors originated from a human donor with acute COVID-19. The donor label of this sample is uncertain.

This chain links TRBV7-9 with TRBJ2-2, with a weak D call TRBD2 (6 bases). CDR3 length: 14 residues. Germline V CDR1 and CDR2: SEHNR, FQNEAQ (reference sequence). Trimming left V 6 bases short and J 6 bases short, with 14 bases between. Here the CDR3 DNA reads TGTGCCAGCAGGGAAGGGACTCACCCCGGGGAGCTGTTTTTT. Its protein product is CASREGTHPGELFF.

This sequence joins TRBV3-1 (or the pseudogene TRBV3-2) and TRBJ1-6, with 7 bases identical to TRBD1. Germline CDR1 is LGHDT and CDR2 is YNNKEL (reference sequence). The CDR3 sequence is 16 residues long. The trim removed 3 bases at V and 7 bases at J, leaving 9 bases unmatched. The CDR3, as DNA: TGTGCCAGCAGCCAGGAAACAGGGGTGCGGAATTCACCCCTCCACTTT. It yields the protein CASSQETGVRNSPLHF.

The CDR3 DNA is TGTGCCAGCAGCCCCGGGACAGGGACAATGGGCACTGAAGCTTTCTTT. Its translation: CASSPGTGTMGTEAFF. The V call is TRBV9, the J call TRBJ1-1; 9 positions agree with TRBD1. J lost 4 bases, V lost 4 bases, and 11 bases had no gene match. The germline V gene has CDR1 SGDLS and CDR2 YYNGEE. The CDR3 is made up of 16 amino acids. Full variable domain (outside the CDR3, taken from reference TRBV9 and TRBJ1-1): DSGVTQTPKHLITATGQRVTLRCSPRSGDLSVYWYQQSLDQGLQFLIQYYNGEERAKGNILERFSAQQFPDLHSELNLSSLELGDSALYFCASSPGTGTMGTEAFFGQGTRLTVV.

This rearrangement joins TRBV18 to TRBJ2-3, with 8 nucleotides matching TRBD1. V lost 3 bases, J lost 2 bases, and 7 bases stayed unmatched. The CDR3 is 16 amino acids. CDR1 and CDR2 (germline): KGHSH, LQKENI. DNA for the CDR3: TGTGCCAGCTCACCGACAGGACAGGGTTTCACAGATACGCAGTATTTT. This gives the protein CASSPTGQGFTDTQYF.

The DNA for the CDR3 is TGTGCCAGCAGTTTAGACACCTTGAAGCCACGGTACTTC. Translation: CASSLDTLKPRYF. The genes are TRBV27 and TRBJ2-7; D not resolved. There are 13 residues in the CDR3. Per the germline V gene, CDR1 is MNHEY and CDR2 is SMNVEV (reference sequence). V was shortened by 2 bases and J by 12 bases, with 17 bases between the two germline ends.

This clone was picked up a small number of times. The gene calls are TRBV19 and TRBJ1-2, with D perhaps TRBD1 (6 bases). Germline CDR1 is LNHDA and CDR2 is SQIVND (reference sequence). V was pared by 5 bases and J by 2 bases, with 9 bases between. This CDR3 comprises 13 residues. The CDR3 nucleotides read TGTGCCAGTAGTTCGGACAGCAACTATGGCTACACCTTC. It encodes CASSSDSNYGYTF.

For the CDR3, the DNA is TGTGCCAGCAGCCCCGGGGGGCGGGGGGAAAGCTCCTACAATGAGCAGTTCTTC. Its protein is CASSPGGRGESSYNEQFF. The V gene is TRBV5-5, the J gene TRBJ2-1; 8 nucleotides line up with TRBD2. CDR3 size: 18 residues. With 4 bases clipped from V and 0 bases from J, the junction kept 12 bases outside the gene matches. Germline values: CDR1 SGHKS, CDR2 YYEKEE (reference sequence).

The gene calls are TRBV18 and TRBJ2-1; possibly TRBD1 for D (5 bases). The germline V and J ends were trimmed by 4 bases and 8 bases, with 18 bases remaining between them. The CDR3 has 15 residues. CDR1 KGHSH and CDR2 LQKENI come from the germline V gene. CDR3 sequence: CASSLSVGAIDEQFF. The CDR3 DNA sequence: TGTGCCAGCTCACTTTCCGTTGGGGCCATCGATGAGCAGTTCTTC.

This clone was seen only a few times. V gene TRBV30 combines with J gene TRBJ1-2, with D possibly matching TRBD1 (6 bases). The germline gives CDR1 GTSNPN, CDR2 SVGIG (reference sequence). V was shortened by 2 bases and J by 8 bases, with 15 bases between the two germline ends. The CDR3 is made up of 13 amino acids. The CDR3 bases are TGTGCCTGGAGTCCTACAGGGTTATACGGCTACACCTTC. This translates into CAWSPTGLYGYTF.

The V call is TRBV6-5, the J call TRBJ2-7; maybe TRBD2 (7 bases). The V and J ends lost 6 bases and 3 bases respectively, with 15 bases between them. This CDR3 has 14 residues. Germline assignment: CDR1 MNHEY and CDR2 SVGAGI. CDR3 in amino acids: CASRGGAIIYEQYF. For the CDR3, the DNA is TGTGCCAGCAGGGGGGGGGCCATAATCTACGAGCAGTACTTC.

This chain uses TRBV5-6 with TRBJ1-2; 7 bases are shared with TRBD1. The ends lost 2 bases at V and 0 bases at J; junction bases unmatched: 7. CDR1 and CDR2 from the germline V gene are SGHDT and YYEEEE. This CDR3 has 16 amino acids. The CDR3 region is CASSLSDRTPNYGYTF. The CDR3 DNA reads TGTGCCAGCAGCTTATCGGACAGGACCCCTAACTATGGCTACACCTTC.

This chain uses TRBV5-4 with TRBJ2-7; weak D call: TRBD2 (5 bases). The V end was cut by 3 bases, the J end by 5 bases, with 12 bases between. The CDR3 consists of 13 residues. Germline V gene data show CDR1 as SGHNT and CDR2 as YYREEE (reference sequence). CDR3 sequence: CASSWGEGNEQYF. The CDR3 DNA reads TGTGCCAGCAGCTGGGGAGAAGGCAACGAGCAGTACTTC.

The V call is TRBV9, the J call TRBJ1-3, with D perhaps TRBD1 (5 bases). Germline V gene sequence: CDR1 SGDLS, CDR2 YYNGEE. The CDR3 is 14 residues long. Trimming cost V 1 base and J 4 bases, with 9 bases left between them. CDR3 bases: TGTGCCAGCAGCGTACAGGGCTCGGGAAACACCATATATTTT. Its translation is CASSVQGSGNTIYF. Using reference TRBV9 and TRBJ1-3 for the parts outside the CDR3, the full variable domain is DSGVTQTPKHLITATGQRVTLRCSPRSGDLSVYWYQQSLDQGLQFLIQYYNGEERAKGNILERFSAQQFPDLHSELNLSSLELGDSALYFCASSVQGSGNTIYFGEGSWLTVV.

The V call is TRBV19, the J call TRBJ2-1; D might be TRBD1 (5 bases). V shed 8 bases and J shed 7 bases, with 9 bases lying between them. Per the germline V gene, CDR1 is LNHDA and CDR2 is SQIVND (reference sequence). The CDR3 totals 11 residues. CDR3 in amino acids: CASGQWNEQFF. CDR3 sequence (DNA): TGTGCCAGTGGACAATGGAATGAGCAGTTCTTC.

This chain joins TRBV2 and TRBJ1-4; 9 nucleotides agree with TRBD1. The germline gives CDR1 SNHLY, CDR2 FYNNEI. The CDR3 is made up of 13 amino acids. V trimming: 6 bases; J trimming: 8 bases; junction bases outside the gene matches: 4. The CDR3 protein is CASRGQGQEKLFF. The CDR3 DNA reads as TGTGCCAGCAGGGGACAGGGACAGGAAAAACTGTTTTTT.

This chain links TRBV7-9 with TRBJ2-1; perhaps TRBD1 as D (5 bases). This CDR3 is 16 amino acids long. The V end was cut by 0 bases, the J end by 7 bases, with 16 bases between. The germline CDR1 and CDR2 sequences are SEHNR and FQNEAQ (reference sequence). In DNA, the CDR3 is TGTGCCAGCAGCTTAGCGTCCCAGGTCAGGGTGAATGAGCAGTTCTTC. It is translated as CASSLASQVRVNEQFF.

The V call is TRBV5-4, the J call TRBJ2-1; 7 bases agree with TRBD1. With V trimmed by 2 bases and J by 12 bases, 2 bases remained unmatched. The CDR3 has 11 residues. CDR1 is SGHNT, CDR2 YYREEE, per germline (reference sequence). The CDR3 bases are TGTGCCAGCAGCTTAGGGGACAGGCAGTTCTTC. It translates to CASSLGDRQFF.

The gene calls are TRBV6-6 and TRBJ2-7, with a tentative D call TRBD1 (6 bases). The germline V gene has CDR1 MNHNY and CDR2 SVGAGI (reference sequence). Trimming shortened V by 2 bases and J by 7 bases, and 9 bases separated the two germline ends. The CDR3 is 12 amino acids. The CDR3 region is CASSYKGDEQYF. The CDR3 DNA is TGTGCCAGCAGTTACAAGGGGGATGAGCAGTACTTC.

The J gene is TRBJ2-7, the V gene TRBV6-5, with 9 nucleotides matching TRBD1. Germline-derived CDR1 and CDR2 are MNHEY and SVGAGI. The V and J ends lost 4 bases and 3 bases, in that order; junction bases with no gene match: 4. The CDR3 is made up of 14 amino acids. CDR3 region: CASSSGTGFYEQYF. CDR3 in DNA: TGTGCCAGCAGTTCCGGGACAGGGTTCTACGAGCAGTACTTC.

This clone appeared once. This chain links TRBV6-5 with TRBJ1-3; 8 nucleotides align to TRBD1. Germline V gene sequence: CDR1 MNHEY, CDR2 SVGAGI. V lost 6 bases, J lost 6 bases, and 7 bases stayed unmatched. CDR3 size: 14 residues. CDR3 residues: CASSQGQGVNTIYF. CDR3 in DNA: TGTGCCAGCAGCCAAGGACAGGGTGTAAACACCATATATTTT.

The rearrangement links TRBV4-1 to TRBJ2-7; D is unresolved. V was clipped by 1 base and J by 4 bases, with 5 bases between them. CDR1 and CDR2 (germline): MGHRA, YSYEKL. This CDR3 comprises 12 residues. In DNA, the CDR3 is TGCGCCAGCAGCCAAGTCGGGTACGAGCAGTACTTC. Protein: CASSQVGYEQYF.

This chain uses TRBV9 with TRBJ2-5, with D possibly TRBD2 on 6 matching bases. Trimming pared 0 bases from V and 5 bases from J, leaving 11 bases between. The CDR3 covers 14 residues. Germline CDR1 reads SGDLS; CDR2 reads YYNGEE. The CDR3 loop reads CASSVGGLGETQYF. As DNA, the CDR3 is TGTGCCAGCAGCGTAGGGGGACTGGGGGAGACCCAGTACTTC.

J is TRBJ1-5 and V is TRBV27; D unclear. Germline-derived CDR1 and CDR2 are MNHEY and SMNVEV (reference sequence). The CDR3 runs 13 residues. Trimming removed 0 bases from V and 7 bases from J, with 7 bases in between. The CDR3 here is CASSLSANQPQHF. The CDR3 DNA sequence: TGTGCCAGCAGTTTATCTGCGAACCAGCCCCAGCATTTT.

This chain uses TRBV4-1 with TRBJ2-2; possibly TRBD1 for D (5 bases). Germline-derived CDR1 and CDR2 are MGHRA and YSYEKL. V lost 1 base and J 4 bases, leaving 10 bases between the germline ends. This CDR3 is 15 amino acids long. DNA of the CDR3: TGCGCCAGCAGCCAAGTTCCCAGGGCCACCGGGGAGCTGTTTTTT. Translated: CASSQVPRATGELFF.

This clone occurred many times. The V gene is TRBV13, the J gene TRBJ1-1, with D perhaps TRBD1 (5 bases). This CDR3 region has 16 residues. Trimming stripped 1 base from V and 0 bases from J, with 12 bases between. In germline, CDR1 is PRHDT, CDR2 FYEKMQ (reference sequence). CDR3 bases: TGTGCCAGCAGCTTAGTGGCAGGGCCCGTGAACACTGAAGCTTTCTTT. Protein product: CASSLVAGPVNTEAFF.

V gene TRBV7-8 combines with J gene TRBJ2-7, with 7 bases that match TRBD1. In germline, CDR1 is SGHVS, CDR2 FQNEAQ. Trimming took 5 bases from V and 5 from J; bases not matched to a gene: 15. This CDR3 has 16 residues. As DNA, the CDR3 is TGTGCCAGCAGCCCCCTCGAGACAGGGTTAAGGGACGAGCAGTACTTC. It translates to CASSPLETGLRDEQYF.

V usage is TRBV19 and J usage is TRBJ2-7, with D perhaps TRBD1 (6 bases). Germline V gives CDR1 LNHDA, CDR2 SQIVND (reference sequence). This CDR3 has 10 amino acids. Trimming cost V 10 bases and J 3 bases, with 7 bases left between them. For the CDR3, the DNA is TGTGCCAAACAGGGCTACGAGCAGTACTTC. It codes for CAKQGYEQYF.

The chain couples TRBV5-1 to TRBJ1-6; weak D call: TRBD1 (5 bases). Germline-derived CDR1 and CDR2 are SGHRS and YFSETQ. The CDR3 covers 15 residues. Between the trimmed V and J ends, which lost 0 bases and 7 bases, there was a span of 11 bases. CDR3 amino acids: CASSLAAGRNSPLHF. In DNA form, the CDR3 reads TGCGCCAGCAGCTTGGCAGCAGGGAGGAATTCACCCCTCCACTTT. The full variable domain, with the rest looked up from reference TRBV5-1 and TRBJ1-6, is KAGVTQTPRYLIKTRGQQVTLSCSPISGHRSVSWYQQTPGQGLQFLFEYFSETQRNKGNFPGRFSGRQFSNSRSEMNVSTLELGDSALYLCASSLAAGRNSPLHFGNGTRLTVT.